These 13 T cell receptor beta chains share one sample of origin, sequenced in a study of post-analysis software for immune sequencing data. Overall study results and limits: In patients, about five TRBV segments were more frequent than in controls, with TRBV5-6, TRBV5-1 and TRBV20-1 among them.

No antigens are known for them. Prepared TCR beta cDNA libraries contained unique molecular identifiers. TCRdb reprocessed the PCR reads with MiXCR, giving one entry per CDR3 protein. The sample has roughly 200,000 distinct CDR3 sequences, approximately 28% seen once. Material: blood. The receptor set was obtained from a girl younger than 18 with multiple sclerosis.

This clonotype was counted only a few times. The chain employs TRBV9 and TRBJ1-2; no clear D gene. CDR3 length equals 13 residues. Germline CDR1 reads SGDLS; CDR2 reads YYNGEE. Deletions cut 0 bases from V and 6 bases from J, with 9 bases between. Written as DNA, the CDR3 is TGTGCCAGCAGCGTAGGGGCGGGCCATGGCTACACCTTC. Protein: CASSVGAGHGYTF.

Worth noting for this clonotype: This may stem from a read error, because a much larger clone lies one nucleotide away. The chain is built from TRBV20-1 and TRBJ2-1; D is ambiguous. The CDR3 length is 11 residues. The germline CDR1 and CDR2 sequences are DFQATT and SNEGSKA (reference sequence). The CDR3 DNA reads as TGCAGTGCCGTGGGAAACAATAAGCAGTTCTTC. Protein product: CSAVGNNKQFF.

The V call is TRBV28, the J call TRBJ1-5; D possibly corresponds to TRBD1 (6 bases). CDR3 length: 16 amino acids. The germline gives CDR1 MDHEN, CDR2 SYDVKM. V shed 6 bases and J shed 4 bases, with 19 bases lying between them. The CDR3 loop reads CASSPPINRANQPQHF. The CDR3 DNA reads as TGTGCCAGCAGCCCCCCCATTAACAGGGCGAATCAGCCCCAGCATTTT.

The V call is TRBV7-3, the J call TRBJ2-3, with 7 bases matching TRBD1. Germline-derived CDR1 and CDR2 are SGHTA and FQGTGA. The CDR3 spans 15 residues. The V segment lost 4 bases and the J segment 2 bases; nucleotides outside the gene matches: 6. The CDR3 region is CASSSSGTDTDTQYF. CDR3 sequence (DNA): TGTGCCAGCAGCTCGTCCGGGACAGACACAGATACGCAGTATTTT.

This clonotype has ten or more counts. The V gene is TRBV28, the J gene TRBJ2-7; TRBD2 matches 9 bases. CDR1 and CDR2 (germline): MDHEN, SYDVKM. Unmatched junction bases numbered 5, after V lost 3 bases and J lost 2 bases. The CDR3 sequence is 15 residues long. The CDR3 reads CASSFGVAGAYEQYF. CDR3 bases: TGTGCCAGCAGTTTTGGTGTAGCGGGAGCCTACGAGCAGTACTTC.

A word on this clonotype: The junction differs from germline at one of its ends, possibly a read error. The chain couples TRBV7-2 to TRBJ1-4; 7 bases map to TRBD1. The CDR3 totals 16 residues. Germline V lookup: CDR1 SGHTA, CDR2 FQGNSA. The DNA of the CDR3 is TGTGCCAGCGGCTTAGTGATGGGACAGCCCAATGAAAAACTGTTTTTT. Translated: CASGLVMGQPNEKLFF.

A note on this clonotype: A much larger clone lies a single base off, so this may be a read error. The rearrangement links TRBV5-1 to TRBJ2-1, with 8 bases aligning to TRBD1. Germline lookup yields CDR1 SGHRS and CDR2 YFSETQ. The CDR3 extends over 14 amino acids. V dropped 10 bases and J dropped 2; count of bases not matched to a gene: 8. CDR3 in DNA: TGCGCCTGCACGGAGGGACAGGCCTACAATGAGCAGTTCTTC. This gives the protein CACTEGQAYNEQFF. The full variable domain, with the rest looked up from reference TRBV5-1 and TRBJ2-1, is KAGVTQTPRYLIKTRGQQVTLSCSPISGHRSVSWYQQTPGQGLQFLFEYFSETQRNKGNFPGRFSGRQFSNSRSEMNVSTLELGDSALYLCACTEGQAYNEQFFGPGTRLTVL.

The chain employs TRBV2 and TRBJ1-1, with unresolved D. The CDR3 has 14 residues. Germline V gives CDR1 SNHLY, CDR2 FYNNEI. The V end lost 6 bases, the J end lost 0 bases, and 11 bases lay between the germline ends. This chain's CDR3 is CASSGEVMNTEAFF. The CDR3, as DNA: TGTGCCAGCAGCGGAGAAGTTATGAACACTGAAGCTTTCTTT.

The V call is TRBV20-1, the J call TRBJ2-1, with TRBD2 identical over 10 bases. Germline loops: CDR1 DFQATT, CDR2 SNEGSKA (reference sequence). V lost 3 bases and J lost 0; bases outside the gene matches: 8. The CDR3 extends over 17 amino acids. The CDR3 DNA is TGCAGTGCTAGTCCAGCGGGAGGGCGTGACTCCTACAATGAGCAGTTCTTC. This codes for CSASPAGGRDSYNEQFF.

The chain employs TRBV7-2 and TRBJ1-1; TRBD1 agrees at 7 bases. The ends lost 5 bases at V and 0 bases at J; junction bases unmatched: 3. This CDR3 is 14 amino acids long. In germline, CDR1 is SGHTA, CDR2 FQGNSA. The CDR3 sequence is CASSRGQVNTEAFF. CDR3 DNA sequence: TGTGCCAGCAGCCGCGGACAGGTGAACACTGAAGCTTTCTTT.

This clonotype was detected a few times. The V and J genes are TRBV2 and TRBJ2-5; D could derive from TRBD1 or TRBD2 (5 bases each). The closer fit of TRBJ2-7 to the DNA end suggests the J call may be wrong. CDR1 is SNHLY, CDR2 FYNNEI, per germline. The CDR3 extends over 14 amino acids. For the CDR3, the DNA is TGTGCCTTCCGGCTCGCAGGGCGTGGGGGCGAGCAGTACTTC. It translates to CAFRLAGRGGEQYF.

Worth noting for this clonotype: Mismatch with germline at one junction end may stem from a read error. The V call is TRBV4-1, the J call TRBJ1-2; weak D call: TRBD1 (6 bases). CDR1 is MGHRA, CDR2 YSYEKL, per germline. This CDR3 is built from 14 residues. The CDR3 protein is CASSQGLTNYGHTF. The CDR3 DNA sequence: TGTGCCAGCAGCCAGGGGTTGACTAACTATGGCCACACCTTC.

This clonotype was recorded a few times. The V call is TRBV4-1, the J call TRBJ1-5; D not certain. CDR3 length: 15 amino acids. Trimming removed 4 bases at V and 3 bases at J, with 13 bases between. Looked up from germline, CDR1 is MGHRA and CDR2 is YSYEKL. In nucleotides, the CDR3 is TGCGCCAGCAGCCTGCTCCGGGCTCCCAATCAGCCCCAGCATTTT. Residues: CASSLLRAPNQPQHF.